Below are 12 T cell receptor beta chains sequenced from a single sample in a study of Ad26.COV2.S vaccination and SARS-CoV-2 variants (dated by TCRdb to 2020 to 2023). Reading the label with the study, this specimen's treatment or condition is: 15 to 20 received Ad26.COV2.S at low or high dose, single or two shots; 5 received placebo; per-sample allocation not given. Repertoires of vaccine and placebo recipients were sequenced from samples collected on day 63 after the first injection. Receptor amplification or capture employed the immunoSEQ multiplex PCR assay. TCRdb retrieved this table from immuneACCESS and kept in-frame rearrangements only. Not all clones are present; in checked studies, unresolved V genes account for under half, and no reason is known for the remainder. Here the sample has more than 400,000 clones; roughly 87% occur a single time. The ten largest clonotypes hold about 4.4% of the sample.

This specimen was peripheral blood, taken in a trial of Ad26.COV2.S vaccine versus placebo. The receptors come from a person aged 18-60 years who received the Ad26.COV2.S COVID-19 vaccine or a placebo.

V and J are TRBV11-3 and TRBJ2-2; D gene unclear. This CDR3 is built from 12 residues. V lost 5 bases and J lost 2, with 3 bases in between. Germline CDR1 and CDR2: SGHNT and YENEEA. CDR3 amino acids: CASSPNTGELFF. The CDR3 region has the DNA TGTGCCAGCAGCCCCAACACCGGGGAGCTGTTTTTT.

The chain combines TRBV5-5 with TRBJ1-4; TRBD1 matches at 7 bases. This CDR3 region has 15 residues. Germline trimming cut 0 bases from V and 7 bases from J; bases unmatched to any gene: 6. Germline CDR1 and CDR2: SGHKS and YYEKEE (reference sequence). The CDR3 region has the DNA TGTGCCAGCAGCTTGGAAGGGACAGCCTTTGAAAAACTGTTTTTT. This translates into CASSLEGTAFEKLFF. Variable domain in full (rest from reference TRBV5-5 and TRBJ1-4): DAGVTQSPTHLIKTRGQQVTLRCSPISGHKSVSWYQQVLGQGPQFIFQYYEKEERGRGNFPDRFSARQFPNYSSELNVNALLLGDSALYLCASSLEGTAFEKLFFGSGTQLSVL.

The V and J genes are TRBV2 and TRBJ1-5, with 7 bases lining up with TRBD1. J lost 4 bases, V lost 1 base, and 7 bases had no gene match. This CDR3 has 16 amino acids. Germline V gene lookup returns CDR1 SNHLY and CDR2 FYNNEI. The DNA of the CDR3 is TGTGCCAGCAGTGAAGATCGACAGGGCGGTAATCAGCCCCAGCATTTT. This gives the protein CASSEDRQGGNQPQHF. The full variable domain, in which reference TRBV2 and TRBJ1-5 provide the parts outside the CDR3, is EPEVTQTPSHQVTQMGQEVILRCVPISNHLYFYWYRQILGQKVEFLVSFYNNEISEKSEIFDDQFSVERPDGSNFTLKIRSTKLEDSAMYFCASSEDRQGGNQPQHFGDGTRLSIL.

V and J are TRBV7-9 and TRBJ2-3; a possible D gene is TRBD2 (6 bases). Trimming shortened V by 3 bases and J by 6 bases, and 13 bases separated the two germline ends. CDR1 is SEHNR, CDR2 FQNEAQ, per germline (reference sequence). This CDR3 region has 14 residues. CDR3 amino acids: CASSLGPAGDTQYF. The CDR3 DNA is TGTGCCAGCAGCTTGGGACCCGCGGGGGATACGCAGTATTTT.

V and J are TRBV11-2 and TRBJ2-5; D is unclear. The V end lost 5 bases, the J end lost 2 bases, and 3 bases lay between the germline ends. The germline gives CDR1 SGHAT, CDR2 FQNNGV. This CDR3 has 11 amino acids. CDR3 protein: CASSVQETQYF. DNA of the CDR3: TGTGCCAGCAGCGTACAAGAGACCCAGTACTTC.

This sequence joins TRBV13 and TRBJ2-5; 10 positions match TRBD2. The CDR3 sequence is 16 residues long. In germline, CDR1 is PRHDT, CDR2 FYEKMQ (reference sequence). V was clipped by 5 bases and J by 1 base; unmatched bases: 7. The chain's CDR3 is CASSLRLAGFQETQYF. The CDR3 DNA reads as TGTGCCAGCAGCCTGAGACTAGCGGGTTTCCAAGAGACCCAGTACTTC.

The chain uses TRBV4-1 and TRBJ2-3, with 7 bases aligning to TRBD1. The CDR3 contains 15 residues. V was pared by 1 base and J by 3 bases, with 4 bases of the junction left unmatched. From germline, CDR1 is MGHRA and CDR2 YSYEKL. CDR3 in amino acids: CASSQVGQKTDTQYF. CDR3 in DNA: TGCGCCAGCAGCCAAGTGGGACAGAAGACAGATACGCAGTATTTT.

CDR3 loop: CSGGIGTGAYEQYF. In DNA, the CDR3 is TGCAGCGGGGGGATCGGGACAGGGGCCTACGAGCAGTACTTC. The chain is built from TRBV29-1 and TRBJ2-7, with 10 bases matching TRBD1. Looked up from germline, CDR1 is SQVTM and CDR2 is ANQGSEA. Trimming removed 7 bases from V and 2 bases from J; junction bases left unmatched: 8. This CDR3 is 14 amino acids long.

The CDR3 reads CASSWGLAGGPIGQDNEQFF. In DNA form, the CDR3 reads TGCGCCAGCAGCTGGGGGCTAGCGGGAGGGCCTATAGGGCAAGACAATGAGCAGTTCTTC. V is TRBV5-1 and J is TRBJ2-1; the match to TRBD2 covers 12 bases. Germline V lookup: CDR1 SGHRS, CDR2 YFSETQ. The CDR3 is 20 residues long. Trimming removed 3 bases from V and 5 bases from J; junction bases left unmatched: 18.

This chain uses TRBV4-3 with TRBJ2-7, with D possibly being TRBD2 (6 bases). The V gene lost 1 base and the J gene lost 2 bases, with 12 bases spanning the gap. The CDR3 consists of 15 residues. Per germline, CDR1 LGHNA and CDR2 YSLEER. The CDR3 spells CASSQGRAAPYEQYF. The CDR3 DNA follows: TGCGCCAGCAGCCAAGGGAGGGCGGCCCCCTACGAGCAGTACTTC.

The rearrangement joins TRBV7-8 to TRBJ2-3; weak D call: TRBD2 (5 bases). Trimming shortened V by 3 bases and J by 4 bases, and 14 bases separated the two germline ends. Per the germline V gene, CDR1 is SGHVS and CDR2 is FQNEAQ. The CDR3 covers 15 residues. CDR3 residues: CASSFVLERADTQYF. CDR3 in DNA: TGTGCCAGCAGCTTTGTCCTGGAGAGGGCAGATACGCAGTATTTT.

The rearrangement uses TRBV13 and TRBJ2-1, with a tentative D call TRBD1 (5 bases). V was shortened by 4 bases and J by 4 bases, with 11 bases between the two germline ends. The CDR3 has 14 residues. Germline lookup yields CDR1 PRHDT and CDR2 FYEKMQ (reference sequence). The CDR3 region is CASSSSGPYNEQFF. In nucleotides, the CDR3 is TGTGCCAGCAGCTCTTCAGGGCCTTACAATGAGCAGTTCTTC.